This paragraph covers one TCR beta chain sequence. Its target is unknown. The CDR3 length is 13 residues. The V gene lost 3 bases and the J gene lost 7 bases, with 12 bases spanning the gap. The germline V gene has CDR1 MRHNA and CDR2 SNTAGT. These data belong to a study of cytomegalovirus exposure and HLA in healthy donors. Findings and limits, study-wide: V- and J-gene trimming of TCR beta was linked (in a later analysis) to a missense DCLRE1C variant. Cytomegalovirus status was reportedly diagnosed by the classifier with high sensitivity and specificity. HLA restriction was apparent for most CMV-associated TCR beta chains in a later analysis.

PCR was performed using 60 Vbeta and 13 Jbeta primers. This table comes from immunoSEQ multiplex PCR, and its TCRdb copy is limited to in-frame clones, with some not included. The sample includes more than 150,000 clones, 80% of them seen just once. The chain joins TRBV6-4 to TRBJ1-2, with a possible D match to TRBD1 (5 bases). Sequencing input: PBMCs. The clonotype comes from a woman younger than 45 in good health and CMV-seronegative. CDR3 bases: TGTGCCAGCAGTGAAAGGGAGGGACTTGGCTACACCTTC. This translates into CASSEREGLGYTF.